The 16 T cell receptor beta chains below come from one sample, sequenced in a study of shared clonotypes between healthy human individuals. Profiling relied on immunoSEQ multiplex PCR, and the TCRdb table lists in-frame clones only, not all of them. The repertoire holds about 92,000 clones, with 68% as singletons. Sequencing was performed on memory CD8+ T cells sorted from blood. The subset denotes: CD45RO+ cells pooled with CCR7-negative TemRA cells. These receptors were collected from a man aged 25 to 45 in good health.

A remark on this clone: Within the sample, other DNA sequences also encode this same CDR3. The chain recombines TRBV28 with TRBJ2-7; 7 bases agree with TRBD2. The J segment lost 4 bases and the V segment lost 6 bases, leaving 21 bases of the junction unmatched. Germline CDR1 reads MDHEN; CDR2 reads SYDVKM. This CDR3 spans 18 amino acids. The CDR3 DNA follows: TGTGCCAGCAGCTCGTTGCTTTTGGGCGGGAGACAAAATTACGAGCAGTACTTC. Its protein is CASSSLLLGGRQNYEQYF.

This clone was detected ten times or more. The rearrangement links TRBV7-9 to TRBJ2-3; D is ambiguous. Germline V gene lookup returns CDR1 SEHNR and CDR2 FQNEAQ (reference sequence). The CDR3 is made up of 12 amino acids. Trimming cost V 5 bases and J 6 bases, with 9 bases left between them. DNA for the CDR3: TGTGCCAGCAGCCCATTCTCGGATACGCAGTATTTT. Translated, it gives CASSPFSDTQYF.

For the CDR3, the DNA is TGTGCCAGCAGCGTAGAACCCGGACTAGCGCAGCAGTACTTC. It specifies CASSVEPGLAQQYF. V is TRBV9 and J is TRBJ2-7; TRBD2 aligns across 9 bases. The CDR3 has 14 residues. V was pared by 0 bases and J by 8 bases, with 6 bases of the junction left unmatched. Looked up from germline, CDR1 is SGDLS and CDR2 is YYNGEE.

The chain links TRBV28 to TRBJ2-7, with D possibly being TRBD1 (6 bases). CDR1 and CDR2 from the germline V gene are MDHEN and SYDVKM. The CDR3 is made up of 14 amino acids. The ends were cut back, 6 bases at V and 2 bases at J, with 14 bases in the middle. The chain's CDR3 is CASSPTGLPYEQYF. The CDR3 DNA reads as TGTGCCAGCAGCCCCACAGGGCTCCCCTACGAGCAGTACTTC.

This chain links TRBV2 with TRBJ2-3; no firm D call. CDR3 length: 14 amino acids. CDR1 and CDR2 (germline): SNHLY, FYNNEI. Trimming stripped 4 bases from V and 2 bases from J, with 10 bases between. The chain's CDR3 is CASSATLDTDTQYF. The CDR3 DNA follows: TGTGCCAGCAGTGCTACACTGGACACAGATACGCAGTATTTT.

V is TRBV2 and J is TRBJ2-7; tentatively, D is TRBD1 (6 bases). Germline lookup yields CDR1 SNHLY and CDR2 FYNNEI. Trimming took off 7 bases at V and 5 bases at J, with 18 bases between the two ends. The CDR3 spans 14 residues. The DNA for the CDR3 is TGTGCCAGCATCTTACAGGGCTCAGGCGACGAGCAGTACTTC. It translates to CASILQGSGDEQYF.

V gene TRBV10-2 combines with J gene TRBJ2-1, with 11 positions matching TRBD2. This CDR3 region has 17 residues. V was clipped by 3 bases and J by 2 bases; unmatched bases: 6. Germline V gene lookup returns CDR1 WSHSY and CDR2 SAAADI. DNA of the CDR3: TGCGCCAGCAGTGACCCAGATAGCGGGAGGGCCTACAATGAGCAGTTCTTC. Translating gives CASSDPDSGRAYNEQFF.

The rearrangement links TRBV14 to TRBJ2-5; D might be TRBD1 or TRBD2, each matching 6 bases. Per the germline V gene, CDR1 is SGHDN and CDR2 is FVKESK. V was trimmed by 0 bases and J by 9 bases, leaving 11 bases between them. This CDR3 is 13 amino acids long. The CDR3 loop is CASSQDRRGAQYF. The DNA of the CDR3 is TGTGCCAGCAGCCAAGATAGGAGGGGGGCCCAGTACTTC.

This clone was counted only a few times. The V gene is TRBV28, the J gene TRBJ2-7; D is undetermined. V was clipped by 3 bases and J by 3 bases, with 3 bases between them. Germline CDR1 MDHEN, CDR2 SYDVKM. The CDR3 spans 11 residues. CDR3 loop: CASSLVYEQYF. The CDR3 DNA reads TGTGCCAGCAGTTTGGTCTACGAGCAGTACTTC.

The DNA of the CDR3 is TGTGCCATCAGTGGCACACCGACTAGCGGGGTCGGGGAGCTGTTTTTT. Amino acid sequence: CAISGTPTSGVGELFF. This chain uses TRBV10-3 with TRBJ2-2, with 11 bases identical to TRBD2. Trimming at V came to 4 bases and at J to 7 bases, leaving 8 bases not matched to a gene. The germline V gene encodes CDR1 ENHRY and CDR2 SYGVKD. CDR3 length: 16 residues.

J is TRBJ2-3 and V is TRBV12-5, with a possible D match to TRBD1 (6 bases). The V gene lost 7 bases and the J gene lost 2 bases, with 13 bases spanning the gap. Germline CDR1 LGHNT, CDR2 FRNRAP. The CDR3 sequence is 14 residues long. The CDR3 DNA sequence: TGTGCTAGTGCCTACAGGGACAACACAGATACGCAGTATTTT. Its translation is CASAYRDNTDTQYF.

The chain uses TRBV7-2 and TRBJ1-3, with D maybe TRBD1 (6 bases). V was pared by 7 bases and J by 4 bases, with 17 bases between. The length of the CDR3 is 15 residues. Germline V gives CDR1 SGHTA, CDR2 FQGNSA. Written as DNA, the CDR3 is TGTGCCAGCAAAACTGAGGGGGGAGGGGGAAACACCATATATTTT. Its translation is CASKTEGGGGNTIYF. Variable domain in full (rest from reference TRBV7-2 and TRBJ1-3): GAGVSQSPSNKVTEKGKDVELRCDPISGHTALYWYRQSLGQGLEFLIYFQGNSAPDKSGLPSDRFSAERTGGSVSTLTIQRTQQEDSAVYLCASKTEGGGGNTIYFGEGSWLTVV.

This clone has just a few counts. J is TRBJ1-5 and V is TRBV21-1; TRBD1 is taken as the D call from the table, unchecked against the DNA. TRBV21-1 is labeled a pseudogene. CDR3 length: 14 residues. The CDR3 DNA follows: TGTGCCAGCAGTCGAAGGGGCCGCCGAGTTCCCCAGCATTTT. Its protein is CASSRRGRRVPQHF.

This clone appeared a few times. The V and J genes are TRBV10-2 and TRBJ2-3, with D hard to call. CDR3 length equals 12 residues. The V end lost 6 bases, the J end lost 6 bases, and 10 bases lay between the germline ends. From germline, CDR1 is WSHSY and CDR2 SAAADI. CDR3 nucleotides: TGCGCCAGCAGCATAAACGGGGATACGCAGTATTTT. Amino acids: CASSINGDTQYF.

In its sample, this clone was seen once. The rearrangement links TRBV9 to TRBJ2-5; D call uncertain. Trimming stripped 0 bases from V and 4 bases from J, with 4 bases between. This CDR3 has 12 residues. Germline CDR1 and CDR2: SGDLS and YYNGEE. The CDR3, as DNA: TGTGCCAGCAGCGTAGAGGGAGAGACCCAGTACTTC. This gives the protein CASSVEGETQYF.

V gene TRBV5-1 combines with J gene TRBJ2-1; TRBD2 aligns across 12 bases. From germline, CDR1 is SGHRS and CDR2 YFSETQ. The CDR3 covers 15 residues. The J segment lost 4 bases and the V segment lost 6 bases, leaving 5 bases of the junction unmatched. CDR3 in DNA: TGCGCCAGCACCAGACTAGCGGGAGCTTACAATGAGCAGTTCTTC. Translating gives CASTRLAGAYNEQFF.